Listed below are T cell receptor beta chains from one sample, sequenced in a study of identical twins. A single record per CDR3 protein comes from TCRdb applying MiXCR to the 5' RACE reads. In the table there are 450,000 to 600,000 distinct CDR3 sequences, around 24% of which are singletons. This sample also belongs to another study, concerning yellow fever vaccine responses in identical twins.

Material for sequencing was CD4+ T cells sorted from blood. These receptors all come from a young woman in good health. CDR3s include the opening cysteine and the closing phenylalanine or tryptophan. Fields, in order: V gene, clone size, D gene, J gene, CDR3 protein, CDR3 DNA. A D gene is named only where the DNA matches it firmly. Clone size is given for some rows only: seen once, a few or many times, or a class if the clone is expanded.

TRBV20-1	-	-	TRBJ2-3	CSATQPAPRTDTQYF	TGCAGTGCTACGCAACCCGCCCCTAGGACAGATACGCAGTATTTT
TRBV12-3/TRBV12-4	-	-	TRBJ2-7	CASSRDGYEQYF	TGTGCCAGCAGTAGGGACGGCTACGAGCAGTACTTC
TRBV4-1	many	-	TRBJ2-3	CASKPGNTDTQYF	TGCGCCAGCAAGCCTGGGAACACAGATACGCAGTATTTT
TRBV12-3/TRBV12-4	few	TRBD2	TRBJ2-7	CASSLGGGISYEQYF	TGTGCCAGCAGTTTAGGGGGAGGGATCTCCTACGAGCAGTACTTC
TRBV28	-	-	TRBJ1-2	CASSLPTYGTAVNYGYTF	TGTGCCAGCAGTTTACCTACCTACGGGACGGCGGTTAACTATGGCTACACCTTC
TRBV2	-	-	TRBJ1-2	CASTRDTLYGYTF	TGTGCCAGTACCAGGGACACACTCTATGGCTACACCTTC
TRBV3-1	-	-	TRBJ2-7	CASSLSTSTPYEQYF	TGTGCCAGCAGCCTTTCAACTAGCACCCCCTACGAGCAGTACTTC
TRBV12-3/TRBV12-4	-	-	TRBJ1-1	CASSLSPLGRTEAFF	TGTGCCAGCAGTTTATCGCCCCTAGGGAGGACTGAAGCTTTCTTT
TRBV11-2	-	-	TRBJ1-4	CASSSARGAGQKLFF	TGTGCCAGCAGCTCCGCCCGGGGGGCAGGCCAAAAACTGTTTTTT
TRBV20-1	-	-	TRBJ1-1	CSAILPDEAFF	TGCAGTGCTATTCTTCCAGACGAAGCTTTCTTT
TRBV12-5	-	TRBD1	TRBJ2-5	CASGFTGQAYLQETQYF	TGTGCTAGTGGTTTTACAGGACAGGCCTACCTACAAGAGACCCAGTACTTC
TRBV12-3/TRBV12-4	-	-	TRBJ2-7	CASSLRPRDSYEQYF	TGTGCCAGCAGTTTACGGCCCAGGGACTCCTACGAGCAGTACTTC
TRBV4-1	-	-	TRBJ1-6	CASSQDIYNSPLHF	TGCGCCAGCAGCCAGGACATCTATAATTCACCCCTCCACTTT
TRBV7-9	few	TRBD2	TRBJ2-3	CASSAFLGLVGDDNQYF	TGTGCCAGCAGCGCCTTCCTAGGACTAGTCGGAGACGACAACCAGTATTTT
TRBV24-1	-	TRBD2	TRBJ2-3	CATSDARLAGTDTQYF	TGTGCCACCAGTGATGCCCGACTAGCGGGCACAGATACGCAGTATTTT